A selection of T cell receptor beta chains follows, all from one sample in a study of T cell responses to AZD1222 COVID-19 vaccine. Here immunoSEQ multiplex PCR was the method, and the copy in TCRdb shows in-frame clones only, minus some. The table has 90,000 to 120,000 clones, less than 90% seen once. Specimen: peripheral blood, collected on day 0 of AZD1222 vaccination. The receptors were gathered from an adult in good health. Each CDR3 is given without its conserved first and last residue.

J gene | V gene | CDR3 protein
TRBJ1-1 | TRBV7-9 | ASSLASATEAF
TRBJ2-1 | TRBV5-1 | ASGMNSGRAWDEQF
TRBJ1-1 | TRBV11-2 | ASSLMGQNTEAF
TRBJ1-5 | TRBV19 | ASTLPDQDGQPQH
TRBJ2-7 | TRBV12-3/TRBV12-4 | ASSSGLAQY
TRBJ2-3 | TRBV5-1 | ASSLTRPEREDTQY
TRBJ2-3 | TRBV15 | ATSRDRGFPDTQY
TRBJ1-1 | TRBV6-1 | ASISGTLNTEAF
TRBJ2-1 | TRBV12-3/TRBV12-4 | ASSHGTGEQF
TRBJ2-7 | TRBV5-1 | ASSQPIGTGIYEQY
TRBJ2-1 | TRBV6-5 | ASTLAGAGSDEQF
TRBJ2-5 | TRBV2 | ASSVEQGQETQY
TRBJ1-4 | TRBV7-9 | ATAQGLNEKLF
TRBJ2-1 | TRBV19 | ASSIRQGANEQF
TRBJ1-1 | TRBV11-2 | ASSRRPGQENTEAF
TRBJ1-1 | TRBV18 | ASYAGVSEAF
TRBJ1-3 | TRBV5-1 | ASSNYRGPGNTIY
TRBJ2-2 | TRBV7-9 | ASSPHFQGSNTGELF
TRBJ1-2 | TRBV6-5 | ASSQTGLRGYT
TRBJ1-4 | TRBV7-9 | ASSRGTAEKLF
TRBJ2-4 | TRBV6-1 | ASSDWTSGRNIQY
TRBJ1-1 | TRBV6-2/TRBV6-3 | ASRYRQGQTTEAF
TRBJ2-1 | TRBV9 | ASSVEGTYNEQF
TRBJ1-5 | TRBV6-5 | ASMGSHFNQPQH
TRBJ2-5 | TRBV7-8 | ASSDGETQY
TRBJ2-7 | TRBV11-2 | ASSPLWTYEQY
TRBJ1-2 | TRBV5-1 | ASSTMEGGGYGYT
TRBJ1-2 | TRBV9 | ASSGRGRGGYT
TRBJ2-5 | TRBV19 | ASRRQGETQY
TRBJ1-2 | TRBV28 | ASSLGTSLKGYT
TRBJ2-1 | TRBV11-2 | ASSLAGSYAGDNEQF
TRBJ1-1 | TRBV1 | TSSQCLVTGLIAMNTEAF